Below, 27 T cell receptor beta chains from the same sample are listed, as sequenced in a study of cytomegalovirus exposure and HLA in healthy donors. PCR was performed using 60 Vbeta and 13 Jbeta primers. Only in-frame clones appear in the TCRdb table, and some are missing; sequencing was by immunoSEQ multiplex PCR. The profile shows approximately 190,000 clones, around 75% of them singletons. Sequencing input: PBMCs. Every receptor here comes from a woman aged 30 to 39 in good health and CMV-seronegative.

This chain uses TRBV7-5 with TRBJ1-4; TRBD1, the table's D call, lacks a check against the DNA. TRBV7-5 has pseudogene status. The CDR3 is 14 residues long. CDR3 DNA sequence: TGTGTCAGAAGCCCCGGGACAGGGTGTGAAAAACTGTTTTTT. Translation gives CVRSPGTGCEKLFF.

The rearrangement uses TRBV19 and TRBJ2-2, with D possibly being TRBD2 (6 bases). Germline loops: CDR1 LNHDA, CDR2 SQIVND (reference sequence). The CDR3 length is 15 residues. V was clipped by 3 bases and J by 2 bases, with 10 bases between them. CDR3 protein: CASSIELANTGELFF. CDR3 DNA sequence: TGTGCCAGTAGTATTGAACTAGCCAACACCGGGGAGCTGTTTTTT.

CDR3 in DNA: TGTGCCACCAGCAGAGATCCCCTGGGACAGGGAACGAAATTTAGGTATTCACCCCTCCACTTT. Amino acids: CATSRDPLGQGTKFRYSPLHF. The V gene is TRBV15, the J gene TRBJ1-6, with 9 bases identical to TRBD1. Germline-derived CDR1 and CDR2 are LNHNV and YYDKDF (reference sequence). Trimming took 0 bases from V and 8 from J; bases not matched to a gene: 20. This CDR3 region has 21 residues.

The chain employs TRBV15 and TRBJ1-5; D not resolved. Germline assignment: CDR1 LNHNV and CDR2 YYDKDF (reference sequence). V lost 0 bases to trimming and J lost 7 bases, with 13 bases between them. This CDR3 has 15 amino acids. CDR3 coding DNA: TGTGCCACCAGCAGAGACCTGGCCGAGAGGCAGCCCCAGCATTTT. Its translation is CATSRDLAERQPQHF. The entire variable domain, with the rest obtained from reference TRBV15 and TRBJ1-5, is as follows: DAMVIQNPRYQVTQFGKPVTLSCSQTLNHNVMYWYQQKSSQAPKLLFHYYDKDFNNEADTPDNFQSRRPNTSFCFLDIRSPGLGDTAMYLCATSRDLAERQPQHFGDGTRLSIL.

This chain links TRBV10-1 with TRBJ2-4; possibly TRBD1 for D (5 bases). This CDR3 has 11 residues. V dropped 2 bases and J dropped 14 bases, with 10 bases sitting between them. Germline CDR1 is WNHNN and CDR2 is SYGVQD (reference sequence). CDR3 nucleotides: TGCGCCAGCAGTGAGGTCCAGGGTAAGTACTTC. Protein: CASSEVQGKYF.

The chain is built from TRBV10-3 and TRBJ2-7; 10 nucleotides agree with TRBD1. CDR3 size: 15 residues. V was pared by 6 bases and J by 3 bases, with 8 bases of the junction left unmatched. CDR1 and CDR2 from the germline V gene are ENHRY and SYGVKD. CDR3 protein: CAIRGQGVSFYEQYF. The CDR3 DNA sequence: TGTGCCATCAGAGGACAGGGGGTCTCCTTCTACGAGCAGTACTTC.

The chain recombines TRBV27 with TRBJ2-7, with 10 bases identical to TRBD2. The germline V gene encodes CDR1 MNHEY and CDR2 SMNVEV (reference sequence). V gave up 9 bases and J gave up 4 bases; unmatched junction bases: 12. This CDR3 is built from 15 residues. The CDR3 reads CARVVFVLAGYEQYF. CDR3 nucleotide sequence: TGTGCCAGGGTGGTATTTGTACTAGCGGGGTACGAGCAGTACTTC.

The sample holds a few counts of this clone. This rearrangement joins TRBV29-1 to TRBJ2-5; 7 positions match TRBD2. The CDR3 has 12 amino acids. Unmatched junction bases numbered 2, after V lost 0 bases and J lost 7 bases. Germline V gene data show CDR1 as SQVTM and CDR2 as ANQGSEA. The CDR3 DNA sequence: TGCAGCGTTGAAGAGCCGGGGGGGACCCAGTACTTC. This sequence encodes CSVEEPGGTQYF.

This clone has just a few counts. The CDR3 DNA sequence: TGCGCCAGCAGCCCCGGGACAGGGCGCGCCTACAATGAGCAGTTCTTC. This gives the protein CASSPGTGRAYNEQFF. The genes are TRBV5-1 and TRBJ2-1; 9 nucleotides agree with TRBD1. Trimming took 4 bases from V and 2 from J; bases not matched to a gene: 7. Germline CDR1 SGHRS, CDR2 YFSETQ. This CDR3 has 16 amino acids.

The CDR3 protein is CASSIARGIGQPQHF. The CDR3 DNA follows: TGTGCCAGTAGTATAGCCCGGGGGATCGGTCAGCCCCAGCATTTT. This chain connects TRBV19 to TRBJ1-5; a weak D match, TRBD1 (5 bases). The V end lost 1 base, the J end lost 6 bases, and 13 bases lay between the germline ends. CDR3 size: 15 residues. Germline-derived CDR1 and CDR2 are LNHDA and SQIVND (reference sequence).

CDR3 DNA: TGTGCCAGCAGCACCTCCCTACTAGAATATGAGCAGTTCTTC. It translates to CASSTSLLEYEQFF. The chain couples TRBV6-1 to TRBJ2-1; possibly TRBD2 for D (5 bases). Trimming shortened V by 6 bases and J by 8 bases, and 17 bases separated the two germline ends. Germline V lookup: CDR1 MNHNS, CDR2 SASEGT. The CDR3 consists of 14 residues.

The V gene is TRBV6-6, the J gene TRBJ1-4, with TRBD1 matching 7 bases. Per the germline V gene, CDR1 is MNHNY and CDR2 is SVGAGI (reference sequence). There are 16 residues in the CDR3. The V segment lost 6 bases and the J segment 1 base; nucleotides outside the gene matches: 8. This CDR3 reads CASSFGTVRTNEKLFF. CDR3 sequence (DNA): TGTGCCAGCAGCTTCGGGACAGTCCGAACTAATGAAAAACTGTTTTTT.

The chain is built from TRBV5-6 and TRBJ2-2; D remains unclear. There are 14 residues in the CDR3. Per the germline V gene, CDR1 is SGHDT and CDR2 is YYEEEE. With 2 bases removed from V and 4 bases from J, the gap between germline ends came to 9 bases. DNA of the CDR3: TGTGCCAGCAGCTTATATTCGTTCACCGGGGAGCTGTTTTTT. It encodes CASSLYSFTGELFF.

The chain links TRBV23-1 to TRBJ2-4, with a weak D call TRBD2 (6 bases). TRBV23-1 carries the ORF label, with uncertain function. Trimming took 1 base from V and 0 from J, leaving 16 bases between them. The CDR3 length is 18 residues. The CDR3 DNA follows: TGCGCCAGCAGTCAATTCTGCCTAGCGAGAATAGCCAAAAACATTCAGTACTTC. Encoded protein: CASSQFCLARIAKNIQYF.

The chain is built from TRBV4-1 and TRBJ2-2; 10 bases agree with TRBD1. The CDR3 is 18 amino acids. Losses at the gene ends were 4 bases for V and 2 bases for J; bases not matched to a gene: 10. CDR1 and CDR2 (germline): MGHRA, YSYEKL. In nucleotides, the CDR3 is TGCGCCAGCAGCCGGCACAGGGGACAGGGGACAAACACCGGGGAGCTGTTTTTT. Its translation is CASSRHRGQGTNTGELFF.

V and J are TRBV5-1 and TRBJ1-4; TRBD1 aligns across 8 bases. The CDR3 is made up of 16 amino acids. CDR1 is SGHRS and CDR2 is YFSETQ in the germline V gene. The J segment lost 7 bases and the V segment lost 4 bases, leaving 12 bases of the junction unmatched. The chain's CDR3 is CASSGGQGRGIEKLFF. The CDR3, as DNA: TGCGCCAGCAGCGGAGGACAGGGACGAGGGATTGAAAAACTGTTTTTT. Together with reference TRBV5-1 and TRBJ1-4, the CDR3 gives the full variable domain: KAGVTQTPRYLIKTRGQQVTLSCSPISGHRSVSWYQQTPGQGLQFLFEYFSETQRNKGNFPGRFSGRQFSNSRSEMNVSTLELGDSALYLCASSGGQGRGIEKLFFGSGTQLSVL.

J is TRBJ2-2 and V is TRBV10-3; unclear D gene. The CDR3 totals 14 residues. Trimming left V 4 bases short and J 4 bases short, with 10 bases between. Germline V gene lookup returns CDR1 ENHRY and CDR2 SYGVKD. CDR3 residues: CAISASSTTGELFF. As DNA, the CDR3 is TGTGCCATCAGTGCCTCTAGTACCACCGGGGAGCTGTTTTTT.

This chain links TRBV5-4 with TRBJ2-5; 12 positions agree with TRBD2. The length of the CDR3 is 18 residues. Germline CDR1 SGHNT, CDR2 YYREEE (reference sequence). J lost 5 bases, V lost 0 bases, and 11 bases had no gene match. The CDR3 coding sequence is TGTGCCAGCAGCTTGGGAGGGCTAGCGGGAGGGTCTTGGGAGACCCAGTACTTC. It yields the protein CASSLGGLAGGSWETQYF.

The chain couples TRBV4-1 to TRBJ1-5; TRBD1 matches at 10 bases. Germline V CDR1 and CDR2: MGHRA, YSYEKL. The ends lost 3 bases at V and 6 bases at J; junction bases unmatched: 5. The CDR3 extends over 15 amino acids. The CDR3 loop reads CASSQTDRGPQPQHF. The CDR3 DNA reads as TGCGCCAGCAGCCAGACAGACAGGGGGCCTCAGCCCCAGCATTTT.

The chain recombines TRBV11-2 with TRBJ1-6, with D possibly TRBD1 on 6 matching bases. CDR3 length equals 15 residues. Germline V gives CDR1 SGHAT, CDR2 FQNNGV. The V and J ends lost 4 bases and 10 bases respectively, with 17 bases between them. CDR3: CASSSLKTGESPLHF. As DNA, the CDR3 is TGTGCCAGCAGCTCGCTGAAGACAGGTGAATCACCCCTCCACTTT.

The CDR3 sequence is CASSEAMEGYQPQHF. CDR3 DNA: TGTGCCAGCAGTGAAGCCATGGAGGGGTATCAGCCCCAGCATTTT. The chain carries TRBV6-1 and TRBJ1-5; the D gene is possibly TRBD1 (5 bases). V was trimmed by 0 bases and J by 5 bases, leaving 11 bases between them. Germline lookup yields CDR1 MNHNS and CDR2 SASEGT. The CDR3 runs to 15 residues.

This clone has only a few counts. The CDR3 spells CASSAGTTSLWQYF. The CDR3 nucleotides are TGTGCCAGCTCTGCCGGGACTACTAGTTTATGGCAGTACTTC. The rearrangement links TRBV11-1 to TRBJ2-7; 7 bases match TRBD2. The CDR3 consists of 14 residues. The trim removed 8 bases at V and 9 bases at J, leaving 16 bases unmatched. Germline V gene sequence: CDR1 SGHAT, CDR2 FQDESV (reference sequence).

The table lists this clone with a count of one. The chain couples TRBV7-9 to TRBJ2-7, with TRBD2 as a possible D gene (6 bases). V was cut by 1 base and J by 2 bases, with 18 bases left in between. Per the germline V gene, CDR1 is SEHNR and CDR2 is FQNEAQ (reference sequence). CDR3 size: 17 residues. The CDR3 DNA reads TGTGCCAGCAGCTTAGATAGGGGCGGGGTTGGGACCTACGAGCAGTACTTC. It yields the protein CASSLDRGGVGTYEQYF.

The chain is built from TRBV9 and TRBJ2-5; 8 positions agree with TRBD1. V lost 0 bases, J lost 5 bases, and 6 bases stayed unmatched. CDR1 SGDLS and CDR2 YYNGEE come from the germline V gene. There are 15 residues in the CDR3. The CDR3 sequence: CASSVGAGGGETQYF. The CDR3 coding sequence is TGTGCCAGCAGCGTAGGGGCAGGGGGCGGTGAGACCCAGTACTTC.

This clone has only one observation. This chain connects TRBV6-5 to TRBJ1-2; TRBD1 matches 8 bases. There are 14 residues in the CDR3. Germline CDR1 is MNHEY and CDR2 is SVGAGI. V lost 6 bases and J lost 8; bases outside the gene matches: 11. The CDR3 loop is CASRGYGQGGGYTF. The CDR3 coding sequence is TGTGCCAGCAGGGGATACGGACAGGGCGGGGGCTACACCTTC.

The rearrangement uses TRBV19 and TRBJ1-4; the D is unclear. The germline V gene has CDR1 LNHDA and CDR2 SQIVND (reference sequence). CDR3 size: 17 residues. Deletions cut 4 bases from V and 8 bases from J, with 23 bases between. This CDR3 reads CASSTPGVPVTGEKLFF. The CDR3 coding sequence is TGTGCCAGTAGTACTCCCGGGGTCCCGGTCACCGGCGAAAAACTGTTTTTT.

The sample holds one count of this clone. The CDR3 spells CASSDLHAEKGFGYGYTF. CDR3 coding DNA: TGTGCCAGCAGTGATCTCCATGCCGAGAAGGGGTTTGGCTATGGCTACACCTTC. The chain recombines TRBV6-4 with TRBJ1-2, with a tentative D call TRBD1 (5 bases). Germline CDR1 reads MRHNA; CDR2 reads SNTAGT. CDR3 size: 18 residues. Trimming removed 3 bases at V and 4 bases at J, with 24 bases between.